This T cell receptor beta chain was found in a study of CXCR3-negative and CXCR3-positive naive CD8 T cells (dated by TCRdb to the late 2010s). Concerning the study at large: In total, 110 million to 150 million TRB reads were obtained, corresponding to roughly 1.5 +/- 0.3 million reads per library. Diversity and physicochemical repertoire analyses were performed on around 10 donors pooled from two independent experiments. Naive subsets from several donors and memory cells from 3 donors were included in the TRBV-TRBJ cluster analysis.

About this clonotype: No antigen is known for it.

The CDR3 covers 13 residues, taking in both the cysteine and the phenylalanine. The entry carries no DNA sequence. As encoded in the germline V gene (reference sequence), CDR1 is SEHNR while CDR2 is FQNEAQ. This sample was sequenced with a NextSeq 550. The Human TCR Profiling Kit (MiLaboratory) was used to prepare UMI-labeled 5' RACE TRB cDNA libraries. cDNA synthesis used the entire amount of extracted RNA, and PCR amplification then used the entire amount of cDNA produced. The libraries were made side by side, with each library going through the same number of PCR cycles. Regarding the original processing steps: With a requirement of at least two reads per UMI, MIGEC and MiXCR extracted about 50,000 +/- 10,000 unique UMI-labeled TRB cDNA molecules per library. Each library averaged roughly 40,000 +/- 10,000 functional in-frame TRB CDR3 nucleotide clonotypes without stop codons. Diversity metrics, including normalized Shannon-Wiener and Chao1, were computed in VDJtools after downsampling to 5000 UMI-labeled TRB molecules per sample. Clonotype-size-weighted physicochemical properties of the central five CDR3 residues (interaction energy, strength, volume and Kidera factor 4) were computed in VDJtools. After TCRdb reprocessed the reads, each CDR3 protein sequence was kept as one row, without DNA. The V and J calls come from TCRdb's annotation, not from the publication. The sample table holds tens of thousands of distinct CDR3 sequences. The ten largest clones capture under 15% of the sample.

Each CD8+ T cell subset was flow-sorted in triplicate, and 300,000 or so cells per subset were placed directly into RLT lysis buffer. Peripheral blood mononuclear cells were isolated from buffy coats by standard density gradient centrifugation. Total RNA was extracted from sorted cells with an RNeasy Mini Kit. Results and caveats for the whole study, not just this receptor: Similar TRBV-TRBJ usage was shown by naive CXCR3-negative and CXCR3-positive cells from the same donor, whereas distinct patterns were shown by memory cells. Because surface CD5, which has been linked to self-reactivity in mice, was comparable between naive subsets, TCR interaction strength was also inferred from TRB CDR3 physicochemical properties. Freshly isolated PBMCs were used for most assays because CXCR3 expression partially decreased after cryopreservation. Comparably high repertoire diversity was found in both naive subsets, whereas much lower repertoire diversity was found in memory CD8+ T cells.

The sequence links TRBV7-9 to TRBJ1-2. The sequence derives from a human donor in good health. Some clones in this sample may be carry-over from other donors' samples. Sequencing was performed on memory CD8+ T cells from blood. In the paper's terms, the cell subset or site label means: conventional CD8+ memory T cells (TMEM), sorted as controls. This receptor has the CDR3 CASSLGGDYGYTF.